Sequencing of this T cell receptor beta chain was carried out in a study of cytomegalovirus exposure and HLA in healthy donors. The overall study: There were about 85 million unique TCRs (from HLA-typed donors) in an early data release. Study-wide points: According to a later analysis, donors in an Asian-associated ancestry cluster reportedly had fewer N-insertions than the roughly 720-donor mean.

With 60 Vbeta and 13 Jbeta primers, the PCR was carried out. Here immunoSEQ multiplex PCR was the method, and the copy in TCRdb shows in-frame clones only, minus some. The repertoire holds about 140,000 clones, more than 75% seen once, with 2.5% to 3% in the top ten. Remarks on this clone: Its antigen remains unknown.

Germline V CDR1 and CDR2: LGHNA, YSLEER. The CDR3 length is 15 residues. Germline trimming cut 0 bases from V and 4 bases from J; bases unmatched to any gene: 1. This TCR was recovered from a female donor in good health and CMV-seronegative. The source material was PBMCs. The chain couples TRBV4-3 to TRBJ2-7; TRBD1 matches 12 bases. The chain's CDR3 is CASSQEGQGAYEQYF. The DNA for the CDR3 is TGCGCCAGCAGCCAAGAGGGACAGGGGGCTTACGAGCAGTACTTC.